This T cell receptor beta chain was sequenced for a study of T cell responses to AZD1222 COVID-19 vaccine. The CDR3 length is 14 residues. Germline loops: CDR1 SGHTA, CDR2 FQGNSA. Trimming took off 2 bases at V and 2 bases at J, with 7 bases between the two ends. On this clone: Its antigen is currently unknown.

Profiling relied on immunoSEQ multiplex PCR, and the TCRdb table lists in-frame clones only, not all of them. There are 100,000 to 150,000 clones in the sample; more than 85% occur only once, and about 7.1% lies in the top ten. Overall study results and limits: Two AZD1222 administrations were followed by greater Spike-specific TCR breadth and depth. Epitopes outside B.1.351 and B.1.1.7 mutated regions reportedly drew nearly half of spike TCRs. It should be noted that donors were predominantly white British and more often female, and clonal diversity was possibly underestimated. Recipients of AZD1222 seropositive at baseline numbered only 6 or 7.

The origin of this receptor is an adult who received the AZD1222 COVID-19 vaccine. Sequences were derived from peripheral blood, sampled 28 days after the second AZD1222 dose. V is TRBV7-2 and J is TRBJ2-1; no clear D gene. The CDR3 DNA follows: TGTGCCAGCAGCTTAAATTTCCCCTACAATGAGCAGTTCTTC. Translating it yields CASSLNFPYNEQFF.